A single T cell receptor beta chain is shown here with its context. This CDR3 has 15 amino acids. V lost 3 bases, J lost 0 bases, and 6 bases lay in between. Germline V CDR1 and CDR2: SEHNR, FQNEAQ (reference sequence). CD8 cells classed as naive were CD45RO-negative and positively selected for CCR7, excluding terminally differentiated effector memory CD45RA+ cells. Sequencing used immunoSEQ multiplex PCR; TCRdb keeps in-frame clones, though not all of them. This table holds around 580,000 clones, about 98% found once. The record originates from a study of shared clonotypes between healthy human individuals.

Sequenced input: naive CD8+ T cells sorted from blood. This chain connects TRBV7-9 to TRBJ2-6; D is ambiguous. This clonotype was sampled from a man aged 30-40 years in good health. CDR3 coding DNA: TGTGCCAGCAGCTTTTCACCCTCTGGGGCCAACGTCCTGACTTTC. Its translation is CASSFSPSGANVLTF.